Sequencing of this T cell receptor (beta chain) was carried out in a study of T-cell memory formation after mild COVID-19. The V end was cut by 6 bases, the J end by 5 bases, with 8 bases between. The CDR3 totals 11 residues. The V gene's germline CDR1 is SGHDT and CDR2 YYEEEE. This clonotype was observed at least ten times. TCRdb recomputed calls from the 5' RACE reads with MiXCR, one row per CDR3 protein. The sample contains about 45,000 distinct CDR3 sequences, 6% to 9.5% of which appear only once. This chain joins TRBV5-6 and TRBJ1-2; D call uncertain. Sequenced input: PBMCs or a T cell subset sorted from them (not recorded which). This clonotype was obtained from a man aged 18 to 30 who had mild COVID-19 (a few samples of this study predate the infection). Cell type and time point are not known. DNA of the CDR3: TGTGCCAGCACGAGAGGGTATGGCTACACCTTC. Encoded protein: CASTRGYGYTF. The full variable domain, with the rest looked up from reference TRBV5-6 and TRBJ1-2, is DAGVTQSPTHLIKTRGQQVTLRCSPKSGHDTVSWYQQALGQGPQFIFQYYEEEERQRGNFPDRFSGHQFPNYSSELNVNALLLGDSALYLCASTRGYGYTFGSGTRLTVV.